This is a list of T cell receptor beta chains from one sample in a study of neurological immune-mediated disorders. Via MiXCR, TCRdb re-called the 5' RACE reads, giving one row per CDR3 protein. This table has about 46,000 distinct CDR3 sequences, about 2% appearing once. Sequencing was done on a sample of PBMCs. Receptor source: a woman aged 35 to 49 with multiple sclerosis. The CDR3 runs from the conserved cysteine through the conserved F or W. Fields, in order: D gene, clone size, V gene, J gene, CDR3 DNA, CDR3 protein. The D gene is left open where the match is weak. Clone sizes are shown as once, few, many or a size class.

d_call: NA
clone_size: many
v_call: TRBV29-1
j_call: TRBJ1-2
cdr3_nt: TGCAGCGACATGGACAGACTCTATGGCTACACCTTC
cdr3_aa: CSDMDRLYGYTF

d_call: NA
clone_size: many
v_call: TRBV1
j_call: TRBJ2-7
cdr3_nt: TGCACCAGCAGCCAAGAAAAGGGGCAGGGTGAGAGGTACGAGCAGTACTTC
cdr3_aa: CTSSQEKGQGERYEQYF

d_call: TRBD2
clone_size: many
v_call: TRBV27
j_call: TRBJ2-3
cdr3_nt: TGTGCCAGCAGTTGGGGACTAGCGGGGGATCCCCTCACAGATACGCAGTATTTT
cdr3_aa: CASSWGLAGDPLTDTQYF

d_call: NA
clone_size: many
v_call: TRBV5-1
j_call: TRBJ2-1
cdr3_nt: TGCGCCAGCAGCTTGAATAGCGGCAATGAGCAGTTCTTC
cdr3_aa: CASSLNSGNEQFF

d_call: TRBD1
clone_size: many
v_call: TRBV20-1
j_call: TRBJ1-1
cdr3_nt: TGCAGTGCTAGAGATATAGGGAAAAGGGGGCGTAGGACTGAAGCTTTCTTT
cdr3_aa: CSARDIGKRGRRTEAFF

d_call: TRBD1
clone_size: many
v_call: TRBV29-1
j_call: TRBJ1-2
cdr3_nt: TGCAGCGTTATTGCGGACAGGGGGCCTTTTGGGGGCTACACCTTC
cdr3_aa: CSVIADRGPFGGYTF

d_call: NA
clone_size: many
v_call: TRBV5-6
j_call: TRBJ2-7
cdr3_nt: TGTGCCAGCAGCCCCGGAAGGACCTACGAGCAGTACTTC
cdr3_aa: CASSPGRTYEQYF

d_call: NA
clone_size: many
v_call: TRBV5-1
j_call: TRBJ1-4
cdr3_nt: TGCGCCAGCAGCTTGACGCGACAGGATGAAAAACTGTTTTTT
cdr3_aa: CASSLTRQDEKLFF

d_call: TRBD1
clone_size: many
v_call: TRBV10-3
j_call: TRBJ1-6
cdr3_nt: TGTGCCATCATGGGGGACAGGGGTAATTCACCCCTCCACTTT
cdr3_aa: CAIMGDRGNSPLHF

d_call: NA
clone_size: many
v_call: TRBV20-1
j_call: TRBJ2-7
cdr3_nt: TGCAGTGCTAGGGCGGTCCCCTCCTACGAGCAGTACTTC
cdr3_aa: CSARAVPSYEQYF

d_call: NA
clone_size: many
v_call: TRBV20-1
j_call: TRBJ2-3
cdr3_nt: TGCAGTGCTAGCTCGGGGGGCCCGGCAGATACGCAGTATTTT
cdr3_aa: CSASSGGPADTQYF

d_call: NA
clone_size: many
v_call: TRBV20-1
j_call: TRBJ1-4
cdr3_nt: TGCAGTGCTAGAGATGGGGATGAAAAACTGTTTTTT
cdr3_aa: CSARDGDEKLFF

d_call: TRBD2
clone_size: once
v_call: TRBV12-3/TRBV12-4
j_call: TRBJ2-7
cdr3_nt: TGTGCCAGCAGAGTGCTCGGGGGGTCCTACGAGCAGTACTTC
cdr3_aa: CASRVLGGSYEQYF

d_call: TRBD2
clone_size: many
v_call: TRBV11-2
j_call: TRBJ2-3
cdr3_nt: TGTGCCAGCAGCTTAGGGACTAGCTCCTCTAGCACAGATACGCAGTATTTT
cdr3_aa: CASSLGTSSSSTDTQYF

d_call: NA
clone_size: many
v_call: TRBV7-3
j_call: TRBJ2-1
cdr3_nt: TGTGCCAGCAGCCCCGACAGGTACTCCTACAATGAGCAGTTCTTC
cdr3_aa: CASSPDRYSYNEQFF

d_call: TRBD1
clone_size: many
v_call: TRBV5-1
j_call: TRBJ1-6
cdr3_nt: TGCGCCAGCAGCAGCCTAACCCAGGGGGCTAAGAATTCACCCCTCCACTTT
cdr3_aa: CASSSLTQGAKNSPLHF

d_call: TRBD1
clone_size: many
v_call: TRBV20-1
j_call: TRBJ2-5
cdr3_nt: TGCAGTGCAATGGGACAGTATAGAGAGACCCAGTACTTC
cdr3_aa: CSAMGQYRETQYF

d_call: TRBD1
clone_size: many
v_call: TRBV5-1
j_call: TRBJ2-7
cdr3_nt: TGCGCCAGCAAAAGACAGGGGGCGAGCTCCTACGAGCAGTACTTC
cdr3_aa: CASKRQGASSYEQYF

d_call: NA
clone_size: many
v_call: TRBV2
j_call: TRBJ1-1
cdr3_nt: TGTGCCAGCAGCACCTTCAGAACCAATGAAGCTTTCTTT
cdr3_aa: CASSTFRTNEAFF

d_call: NA
clone_size: many
v_call: TRBV11-2
j_call: TRBJ1-1
cdr3_nt: TGTGCCAGCAGCACCCAGGTCGACATCACTGAAGCTTTCTTT
cdr3_aa: CASSTQVDITEAFF

d_call: NA
clone_size: many
v_call: TRBV7-2
j_call: TRBJ1-5
cdr3_nt: TGTGCCAGCAGCTTCACTGGACGGAACAATCAGCCCCAGCATTTT
cdr3_aa: CASSFTGRNNQPQHF

d_call: TRBD2
clone_size: many
v_call: TRBV10-3
j_call: TRBJ2-1
cdr3_nt: TGTGCCATCAGTGAGCGAGGTGGACTAGCGGGCAACAATGAGCAGTTCTTC
cdr3_aa: CAISERGGLAGNNEQFF

d_call: TRBD1
clone_size: many
v_call: TRBV20-1
j_call: TRBJ2-3
cdr3_nt: TGCAGTGCACCGACAGGGGACGGCACAGATACGCAGTATTTT
cdr3_aa: CSAPTGDGTDTQYF

d_call: NA
clone_size: many
v_call: TRBV24-1
j_call: TRBJ2-2
cdr3_nt: TGTGCCACCAGTGATGAGGGGGACGGCACCGGGGAGCTGTTTTTT
cdr3_aa: CATSDEGDGTGELFF

d_call: NA
clone_size: many
v_call: TRBV7-2
j_call: TRBJ1-2
cdr3_nt: TGTGCCAGCAGCGGACCTGTCTTAACGAACTATGGCTACACCTTC
cdr3_aa: CASSGPVLTNYGYTF

d_call: TRBD2
clone_size: many
v_call: TRBV10-3
j_call: TRBJ2-7
cdr3_nt: TGTGCCTCCGAGGCTAGCGGGGCCCACGAGCAGTACTTC
cdr3_aa: CASEASGAHEQYF

d_call: TRBD2
clone_size: many
v_call: TRBV29-1
j_call: TRBJ2-1
cdr3_nt: TGCAGCGTTTTTGGCCTAGCGGGGGGTAATGAGCAGTTCTTC
cdr3_aa: CSVFGLAGGNEQFF

d_call: NA
clone_size: many
v_call: TRBV6-6
j_call: TRBJ2-7
cdr3_nt: TGTGCCAGCGAGTACAAGACAAGCTACGAGCAGTACTTC
cdr3_aa: CASEYKTSYEQYF

d_call: NA
clone_size: many
v_call: TRBV6-1
j_call: TRBJ2-7
cdr3_nt: TGTGCCAGCAACCCGGAACTTTACTCCTACGAGCAGTACTTC
cdr3_aa: CASNPELYSYEQYF

d_call: NA
clone_size: many
v_call: TRBV18
j_call: TRBJ1-2
cdr3_nt: TGTGCCAGCTCCCTGGACATGTTTAACTATGGCTACACCTTC
cdr3_aa: CASSLDMFNYGYTF

d_call: NA
clone_size: many
v_call: TRBV25-1
j_call: TRBJ1-4
cdr3_nt: TGTGCCAGCAGTGAAATCCGGAGGGAAAAACTGTTTTTT
cdr3_aa: CASSEIRREKLFF

d_call: TRBD2
clone_size: many
v_call: TRBV20-1
j_call: TRBJ2-1
cdr3_nt: TGCAGTGCTACCACAGCGGGGGGCGGTCGGTTCTTC
cdr3_aa: CSATTAGGGRFF

d_call: TRBD1
clone_size: few
v_call: TRBV7-6
j_call: TRBJ2-7
cdr3_nt: TGTGCCAGCAGCTTCCGACCGGGACAGGGACCTTACGAGCAGTACTTC
cdr3_aa: CASSFRPGQGPYEQYF

d_call: TRBD2
clone_size: many
v_call: TRBV6-2/TRBV6-3
j_call: TRBJ2-3
cdr3_nt: TGTGCCAGCAGTGACGGACTAGCCACAGATACGCAGTATTTT
cdr3_aa: CASSDGLATDTQYF

d_call: NA
clone_size: many
v_call: TRBV13
j_call: TRBJ1-1
cdr3_nt: TGTGCCAGCAGCTTAAAGGGGGTCGGGAACACTGAAGCTTTCTTT
cdr3_aa: CASSLKGVGNTEAFF